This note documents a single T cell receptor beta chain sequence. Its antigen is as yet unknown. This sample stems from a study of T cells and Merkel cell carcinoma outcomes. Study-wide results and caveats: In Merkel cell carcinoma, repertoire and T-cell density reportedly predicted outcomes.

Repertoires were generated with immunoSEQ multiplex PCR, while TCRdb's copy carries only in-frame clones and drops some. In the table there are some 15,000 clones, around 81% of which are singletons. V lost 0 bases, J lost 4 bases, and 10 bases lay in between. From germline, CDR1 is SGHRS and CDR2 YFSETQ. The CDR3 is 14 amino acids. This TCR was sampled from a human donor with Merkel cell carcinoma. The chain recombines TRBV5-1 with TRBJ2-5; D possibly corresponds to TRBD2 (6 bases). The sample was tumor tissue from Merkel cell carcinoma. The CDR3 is CASSLGRGVETQYF. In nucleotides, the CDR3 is TGCGCCAGCAGCTTGGGGCGGGGAGTAGAGACCCAGTACTTC.